This is a list of T cell receptor beta chains from one sample in a study of PD-1 blockade in classical Hodgkin lymphoma. Some clones are missing from TCRdb's copy, which holds only in-frame ones; the method was immunoSEQ multiplex PCR. This table has tens of thousands of clones, 75% to 95% appearing once. Here the sequenced sample was peripheral blood mononuclear cells (PBMCs), taken before the fourth cycle of nivolumab. The receptors stem from a human donor with classical Hodgkin lymphoma. CDR3s include the opening cysteine and the closing phenylalanine or tryptophan. Fields, in order: clone size, J gene, D gene, V gene, CDR3 DNA, CDR3 protein. A D gene is named only where the DNA matches it firmly. Clone size is shown for a subset of rows, as once, few, many or a class of expanded clone.

.	TRBJ2-7	.	TRBV7-9	TGTGCCAGCACTGCGGGGACAGCCTACGAGCAGTACTTC	CASTAGTAYEQYF
.	TRBJ2-5	TRBD2	TRBV27	TGTGCCAGCAGTCCAGAGACTAGCGGGGGGGCCTTGGAAGAGACCCAGTACTTC	CASSPETSGGALEETQYF
few	TRBJ1-1	.	TRBV2	TGTGCCAGCAGTCTAAAGGGTAACACTGAAGCTTTCTTT	CASSLKGNTEAFF
.	TRBJ2-4	.	TRBV7-8	TGTGCCAGCAGACCCCGACAGGAGATAAACATTCAGTACTTC	CASRPRQEINIQYF
.	TRBJ1-6	.	TRBV14	TGTGCCAGCAGCCAAGATCGCCCTAATTCACCCCTCCACTTT	CASSQDRPNSPLHF
.	TRBJ2-6	.	TRBV9	TGTGCCAGCAGCGTAGCTCCCCGGCAGGCCAACGTCCTGACTTTC	CASSVAPRQANVLTF
once	TRBJ2-1	TRBD2	TRBV30	TGTGCCTGGAGTGTGGTAGCGGGGGATGAGCAGTTCTTC	CAWSVVAGDEQFF
few	TRBJ1-2	TRBD1	TRBV10-1	TGCGCCAGCAGTGAGGACAGGGTCAATGGCTACACCTTC	CASSEDRVNGYTF
.	TRBJ2-5	.	TRBV9	TGTGCCAGCAGCCTCCAGGGAGGTGAGACCCAGTACTTC	CASSLQGGETQYF
.	TRBJ2-1	TRBD1	TRBV30	TGTGCCTGGAGCGGTTTGTTGGACAGGTCCTACAATGAGCAGTTCTTC	CAWSGLLDRSYNEQFF
.	TRBJ1-1	.	TRBV7-2	TGTGCCAGCAGCCTCCCCACGGAAAGCACTGAAGCTTTCTTT	CASSLPTESTEAFF
.	TRBJ2-1	.	TRBV19	TGTGCCAGTAGTATAATAGAAGGGGGCAATGAGCAGTTCTTC	CASSIIEGGNEQFF
few	TRBJ1-2	TRBD1	TRBV30	TGTGCCTGGAGGCCGGGACAGGGATTCCATGGCTACACCTTC	CAWRPGQGFHGYTF
.	TRBJ1-5	.	TRBV27	TGTGCCAGCACCCCTGCGGGGGGTCCCATAGGGCCCCAGCATTTT	CASTPAGGPIGPQHF
few	TRBJ1-2	TRBD1	TRBV11-2	TGTGCCAGCAGTTCTACAGGGACAGGGAGTCCCTATGGCTACACCTTC	CASSSTGTGSPYGYTF
.	TRBJ2-2	TRBD2	TRBV6-5	TGTGCCAGCAGTTACGGACTAGTACTGGCCGGGGAGCTGTTTTTT	CASSYGLVLAGELFF
.	TRBJ2-7	.	TRBV6-1	TGTGCCAGCAGTGAAATGTGGAGTGCTTACGAGCAGTACTTC	CASSEMWSAYEQYF
.	TRBJ1-6	.	TRBV11-3	TGTGCCAGCAGCCAAGATTCCTCACCCCTCCACTTT	CASSQDSSPLHF
.	TRBJ2-5	.	TRBV29-1	TGCAGCGCGGCTTCTGAGACCCAGTACTTC	CSAASETQYF
.	TRBJ2-2	.	TRBV7-8	TGTGCCAGCAGCCCAAATTGGGGAATCGGGGAGCTGTTTTTT	CASSPNWGIGELFF
.	TRBJ2-1	TRBD1	TRBV4-2	TGTGCCAGCAGCCCTCAATGGGACAGGGGGTACAATGAGCAGTTCTTC	CASSPQWDRGYNEQFF